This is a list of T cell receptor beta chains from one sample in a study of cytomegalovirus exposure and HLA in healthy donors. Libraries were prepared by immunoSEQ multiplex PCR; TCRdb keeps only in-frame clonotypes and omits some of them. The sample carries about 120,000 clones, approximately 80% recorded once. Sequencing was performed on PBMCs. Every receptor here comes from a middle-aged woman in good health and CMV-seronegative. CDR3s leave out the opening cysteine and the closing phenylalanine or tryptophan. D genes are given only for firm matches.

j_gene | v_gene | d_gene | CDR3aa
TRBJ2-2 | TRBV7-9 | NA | ASSLEVTANTGELF
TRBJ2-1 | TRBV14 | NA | ASSQDWRDGNNEQF
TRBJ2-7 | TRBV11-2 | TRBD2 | ASSLGRSGERYEQY
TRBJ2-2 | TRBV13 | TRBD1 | ASSSLRPGQGGTGELF
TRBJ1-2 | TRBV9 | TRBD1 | ASSSTGANYGYT
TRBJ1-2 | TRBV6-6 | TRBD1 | ASSYPGQGASGGYT
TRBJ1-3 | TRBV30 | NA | AWSGGRTGGNTIY
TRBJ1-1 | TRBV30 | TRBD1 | ACLGGDSGYTEAF
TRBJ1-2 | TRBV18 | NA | ASSPEASYGYT
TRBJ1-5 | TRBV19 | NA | ASSNQYSNQPQH
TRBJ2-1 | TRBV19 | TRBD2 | ASSLRGGNSYNEQF
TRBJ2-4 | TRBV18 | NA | ASSPTGTENIQY
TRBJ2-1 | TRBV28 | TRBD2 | ASSLAREVLF
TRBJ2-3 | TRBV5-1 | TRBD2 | ASTRLAGVRDTQY